The text below deals with one T cell receptor (beta chain). Trimming pared 5 bases from V and 2 bases from J, leaving 13 bases between. Germline loops: CDR1 LNHDA, CDR2 SQIVND (reference sequence). CDR3 size: 14 residues. Assay used: immunoSEQ multiplex PCR; TCRdb lists only in-frame clones, some missing. The profile shows some 70,000 clones, around 93% of them singletons. The sample comprised PBMCs. The receptor was isolated from a man in his forties with rheumatoid arthritis. The chain is built from TRBV19 and TRBJ2-7; D perhaps matches TRBD1 (6 bases). CDR3 in amino acids: CASSPGTPPYEQYF. Written as DNA, the CDR3 is TGTGCCAGTAGTCCCGGGACACCCCCCTACGAGCAGTACTTC.